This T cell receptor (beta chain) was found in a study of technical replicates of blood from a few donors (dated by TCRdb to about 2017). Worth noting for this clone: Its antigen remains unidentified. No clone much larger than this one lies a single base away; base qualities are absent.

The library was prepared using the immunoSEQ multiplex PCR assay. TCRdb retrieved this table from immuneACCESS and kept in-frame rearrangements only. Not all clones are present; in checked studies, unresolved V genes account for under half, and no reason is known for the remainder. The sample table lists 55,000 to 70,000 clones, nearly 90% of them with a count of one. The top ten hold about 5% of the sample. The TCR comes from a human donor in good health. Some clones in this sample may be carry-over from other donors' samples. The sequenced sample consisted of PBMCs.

CDR3 protein: CASSPGQGADTQYF. The DNA sequence is TGTGCCAGCAGCCCCGGACAGGGGGCAGATACGCAGTATTTT. Recombination joined TRBV7-8 with TRBJ2-3; 10 nucleotides in the junction match TRBD1. Via the germline V gene, CDR1 is SGHVS and CDR2 FQNEAQ. The CDR3 contains 14 residues, cysteine and phenylalanine counted. Only the CDR3 region is kept as DNA, spanning 42 bases read in frame from base 1. Compared with germline, V lacks 5 bases and J lacks 4 bases; bases without a gene match: 3.